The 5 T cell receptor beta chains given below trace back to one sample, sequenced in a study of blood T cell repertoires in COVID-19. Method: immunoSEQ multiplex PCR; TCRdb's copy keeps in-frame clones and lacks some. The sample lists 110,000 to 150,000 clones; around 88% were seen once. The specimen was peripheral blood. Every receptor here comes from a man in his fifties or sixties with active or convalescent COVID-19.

The CDR3 sequence: CASKKRSTDTQYF. Here the CDR3 DNA reads TGTGCCAGCAAGAAACGGAGCACAGATACGCAGTATTTT. This rearrangement joins TRBV12-3 or TRBV12-4 to TRBJ2-3; no firm D call. The CDR3 consists of 13 residues. V was cut by 7 bases and J by 0 bases, with 8 bases left in between.

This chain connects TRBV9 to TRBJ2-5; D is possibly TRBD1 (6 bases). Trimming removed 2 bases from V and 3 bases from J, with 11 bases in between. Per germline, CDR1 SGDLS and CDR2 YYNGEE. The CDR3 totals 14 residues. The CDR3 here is CASSVGDTKETQYF. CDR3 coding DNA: TGTGCCAGCAGCGTCGGGGACACTAAAGAGACCCAGTACTTC.

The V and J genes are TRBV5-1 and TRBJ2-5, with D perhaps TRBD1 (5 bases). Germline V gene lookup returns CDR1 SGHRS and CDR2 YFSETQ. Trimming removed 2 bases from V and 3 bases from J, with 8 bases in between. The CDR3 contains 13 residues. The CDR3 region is CASSFQGEETQYF. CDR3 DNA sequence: TGCGCCAGCAGCTTCCAGGGTGAAGAGACCCAGTACTTC.

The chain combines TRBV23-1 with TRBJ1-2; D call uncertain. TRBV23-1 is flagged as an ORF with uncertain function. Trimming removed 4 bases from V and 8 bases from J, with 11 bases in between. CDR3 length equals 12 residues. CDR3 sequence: CASSPRDAGYTF. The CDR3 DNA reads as TGCGCCAGCAGTCCTAGAGACGCAGGCTACACCTTC.

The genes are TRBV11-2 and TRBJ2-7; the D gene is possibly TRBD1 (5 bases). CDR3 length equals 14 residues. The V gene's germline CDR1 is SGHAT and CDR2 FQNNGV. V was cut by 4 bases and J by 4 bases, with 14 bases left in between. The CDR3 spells CASSSTVAGYEQYF. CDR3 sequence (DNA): TGTGCCAGCAGCTCCACGGTGGCAGGGTACGAGCAGTACTTC.